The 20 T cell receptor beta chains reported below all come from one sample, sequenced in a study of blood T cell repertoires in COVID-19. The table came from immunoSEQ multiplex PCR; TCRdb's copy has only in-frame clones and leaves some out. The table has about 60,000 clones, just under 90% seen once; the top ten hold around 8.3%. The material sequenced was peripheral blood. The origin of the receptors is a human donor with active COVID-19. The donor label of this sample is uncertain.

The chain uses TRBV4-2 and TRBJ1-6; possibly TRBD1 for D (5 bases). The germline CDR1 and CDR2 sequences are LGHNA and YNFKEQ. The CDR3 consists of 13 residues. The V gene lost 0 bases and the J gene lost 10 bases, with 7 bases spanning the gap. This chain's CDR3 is CASSQEGESPLHF. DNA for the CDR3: TGTGCCAGCAGCCAAGAAGGGGAATCACCCCTCCACTTT.

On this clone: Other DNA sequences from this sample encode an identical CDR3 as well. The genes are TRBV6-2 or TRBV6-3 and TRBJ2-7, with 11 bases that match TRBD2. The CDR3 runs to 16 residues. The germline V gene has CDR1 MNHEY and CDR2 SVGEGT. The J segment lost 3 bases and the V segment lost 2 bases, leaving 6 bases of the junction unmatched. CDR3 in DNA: TGTGCCAGCAGTTACCCACTAGCGGGGGAAGACTACGAGCAGTACTTC. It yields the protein CASSYPLAGEDYEQYF.

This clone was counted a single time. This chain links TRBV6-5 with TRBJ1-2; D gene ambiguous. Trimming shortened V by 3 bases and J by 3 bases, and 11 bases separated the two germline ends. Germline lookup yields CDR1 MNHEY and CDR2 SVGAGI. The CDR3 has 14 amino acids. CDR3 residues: CASSYLRDYYGYTF. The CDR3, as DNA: TGTGCCAGCAGTTATTTGAGGGATTACTATGGCTACACCTTC.

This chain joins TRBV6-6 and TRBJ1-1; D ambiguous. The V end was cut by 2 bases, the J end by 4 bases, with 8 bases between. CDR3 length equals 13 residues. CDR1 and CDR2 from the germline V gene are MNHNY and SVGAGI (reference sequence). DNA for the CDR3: TGTGCCAGCAGTTACCCCTATCGCACTGAAGCTTTCTTT. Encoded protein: CASSYPYRTEAFF.

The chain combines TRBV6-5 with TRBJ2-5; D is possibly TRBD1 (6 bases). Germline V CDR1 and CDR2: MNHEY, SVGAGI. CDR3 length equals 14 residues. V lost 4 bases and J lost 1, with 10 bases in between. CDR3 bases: TGTGCCAGCAGTTTTCAACAGGGCCAAGAGACCCAGTACTTC. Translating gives CASSFQQGQETQYF.

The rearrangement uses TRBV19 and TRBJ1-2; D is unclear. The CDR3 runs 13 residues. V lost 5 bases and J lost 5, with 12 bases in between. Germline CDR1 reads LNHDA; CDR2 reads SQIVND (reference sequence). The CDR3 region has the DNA TGTGCCAGTAGTTTTGCCGGGGAGTATGGCTACACCTTC. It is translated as CASSFAGEYGYTF.

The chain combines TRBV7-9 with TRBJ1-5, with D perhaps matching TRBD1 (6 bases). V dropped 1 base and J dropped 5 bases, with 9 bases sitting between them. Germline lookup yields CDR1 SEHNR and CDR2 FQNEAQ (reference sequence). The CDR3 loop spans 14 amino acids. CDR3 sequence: CASSLEGQYQPQHF. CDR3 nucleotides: TGTGCCAGCAGCTTAGAGGGACAATATCAGCCCCAGCATTTT.

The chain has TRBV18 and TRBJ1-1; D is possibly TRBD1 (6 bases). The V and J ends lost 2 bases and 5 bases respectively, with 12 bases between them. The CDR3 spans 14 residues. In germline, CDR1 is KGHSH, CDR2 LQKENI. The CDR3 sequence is CASSPTRGETEAFF. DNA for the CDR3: TGTGCCAGCTCACCAACCAGGGGTGAGACTGAAGCTTTCTTT.

The CDR3 region is CASSLRLAGGETQYF. DNA for the CDR3: TGTGCCAGCAGCTTACGACTAGCGGGGGGTGAGACCCAGTACTTC. This chain joins TRBV7-9 and TRBJ2-5; 13 bases are shared with TRBD2. CDR3 size: 15 residues. V lost 2 bases and J lost 5; bases outside the gene matches: 2. Germline lookup yields CDR1 SEHNR and CDR2 FQNEAQ (reference sequence).

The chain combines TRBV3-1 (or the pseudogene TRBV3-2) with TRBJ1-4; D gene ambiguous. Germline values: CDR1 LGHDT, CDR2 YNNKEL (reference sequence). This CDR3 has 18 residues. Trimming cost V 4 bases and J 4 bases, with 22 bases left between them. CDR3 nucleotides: TGTGCCAGCAGCCCATCGCCGGGGAGGGCCGGTGGTAATGAAAAACTGTTTTTT. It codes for CASSPSPGRAGGNEKLFF.

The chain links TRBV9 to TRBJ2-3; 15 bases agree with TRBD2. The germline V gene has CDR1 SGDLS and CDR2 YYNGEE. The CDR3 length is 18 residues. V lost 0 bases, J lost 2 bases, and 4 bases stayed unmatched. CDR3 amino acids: CASSVGGLAGGVTDTQYF. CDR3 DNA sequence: TGTGCCAGCAGCGTAGGAGGACTAGCGGGGGGGGTCACAGATACGCAGTATTTT.

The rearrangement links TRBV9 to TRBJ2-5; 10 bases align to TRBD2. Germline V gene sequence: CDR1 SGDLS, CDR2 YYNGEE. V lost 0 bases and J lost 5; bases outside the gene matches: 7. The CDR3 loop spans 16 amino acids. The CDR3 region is CASSVESGGASETQYF. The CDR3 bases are TGTGCCAGCAGCGTAGAAAGCGGGGGGGCTTCGGAGACCCAGTACTTC.

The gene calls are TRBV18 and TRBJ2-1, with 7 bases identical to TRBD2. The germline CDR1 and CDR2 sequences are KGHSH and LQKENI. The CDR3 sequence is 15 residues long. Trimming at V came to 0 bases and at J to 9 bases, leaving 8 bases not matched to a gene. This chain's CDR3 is CASSPPSRVAGEQFF. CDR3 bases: TGTGCCAGCTCACCACCGTCCAGGGTAGCGGGTGAGCAGTTCTTC.

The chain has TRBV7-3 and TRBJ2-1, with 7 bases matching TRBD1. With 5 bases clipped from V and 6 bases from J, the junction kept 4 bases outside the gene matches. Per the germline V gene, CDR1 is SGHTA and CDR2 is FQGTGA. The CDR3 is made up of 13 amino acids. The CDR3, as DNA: TGTGCCAGCAGCCCCGGGACAGCCAATGAGCAGTTCTTC. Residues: CASSPGTANEQFF.

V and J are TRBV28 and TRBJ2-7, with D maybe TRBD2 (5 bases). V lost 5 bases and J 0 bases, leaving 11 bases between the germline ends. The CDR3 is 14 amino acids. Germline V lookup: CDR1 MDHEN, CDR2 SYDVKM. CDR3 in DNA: TGTGCCAGCAGTCCCTTTGGAGGCTCCTACGAGCAGTACTTC. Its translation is CASSPFGGSYEQYF.

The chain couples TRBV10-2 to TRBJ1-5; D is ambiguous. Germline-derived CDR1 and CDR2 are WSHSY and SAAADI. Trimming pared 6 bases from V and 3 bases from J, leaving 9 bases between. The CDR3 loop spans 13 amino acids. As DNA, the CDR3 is TGCGCCAGCAGGGAGGTAATCAATCAGCCCCAGCATTTT. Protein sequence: CASREVINQPQHF.

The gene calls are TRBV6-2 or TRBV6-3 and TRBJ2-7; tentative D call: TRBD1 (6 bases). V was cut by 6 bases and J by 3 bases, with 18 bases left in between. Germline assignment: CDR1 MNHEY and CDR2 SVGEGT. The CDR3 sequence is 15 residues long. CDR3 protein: CASSSIRQAGYEQYF. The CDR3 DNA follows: TGTGCCAGCAGCTCCATCAGACAGGCTGGCTACGAGCAGTACTTC.

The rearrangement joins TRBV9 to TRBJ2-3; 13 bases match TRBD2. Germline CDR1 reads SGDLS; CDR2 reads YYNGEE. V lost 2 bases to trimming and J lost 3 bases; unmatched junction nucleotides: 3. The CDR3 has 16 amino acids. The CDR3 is CASSVQLAGGTDTQYF. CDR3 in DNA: TGTGCCAGCAGCGTCCAACTAGCGGGGGGGACAGATACGCAGTATTTT.

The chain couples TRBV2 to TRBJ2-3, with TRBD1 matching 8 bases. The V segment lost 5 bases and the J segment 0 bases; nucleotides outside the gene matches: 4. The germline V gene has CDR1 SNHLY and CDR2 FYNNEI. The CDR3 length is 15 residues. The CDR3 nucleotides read TGTGCCAGCAGTTCGGACAGGGCTAGCACAGATACGCAGTATTTT. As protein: CASSSDRASTDTQYF. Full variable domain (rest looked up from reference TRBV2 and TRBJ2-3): EPEVTQTPSHQVTQMGQEVILRCVPISNHLYFYWYRQILGQKVEFLVSFYNNEISEKSEIFDDQFSVERPDGSNFTLKIRSTKLEDSAMYFCASSSDRASTDTQYFGPGTRLTVL.

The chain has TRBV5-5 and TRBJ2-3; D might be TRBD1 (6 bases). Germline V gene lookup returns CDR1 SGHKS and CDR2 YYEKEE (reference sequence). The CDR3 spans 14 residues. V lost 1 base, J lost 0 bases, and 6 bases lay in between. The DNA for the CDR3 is TGTGCCAGCAGCTTGACAGGGAGCACAGATACGCAGTATTTT. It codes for CASSLTGSTDTQYF.